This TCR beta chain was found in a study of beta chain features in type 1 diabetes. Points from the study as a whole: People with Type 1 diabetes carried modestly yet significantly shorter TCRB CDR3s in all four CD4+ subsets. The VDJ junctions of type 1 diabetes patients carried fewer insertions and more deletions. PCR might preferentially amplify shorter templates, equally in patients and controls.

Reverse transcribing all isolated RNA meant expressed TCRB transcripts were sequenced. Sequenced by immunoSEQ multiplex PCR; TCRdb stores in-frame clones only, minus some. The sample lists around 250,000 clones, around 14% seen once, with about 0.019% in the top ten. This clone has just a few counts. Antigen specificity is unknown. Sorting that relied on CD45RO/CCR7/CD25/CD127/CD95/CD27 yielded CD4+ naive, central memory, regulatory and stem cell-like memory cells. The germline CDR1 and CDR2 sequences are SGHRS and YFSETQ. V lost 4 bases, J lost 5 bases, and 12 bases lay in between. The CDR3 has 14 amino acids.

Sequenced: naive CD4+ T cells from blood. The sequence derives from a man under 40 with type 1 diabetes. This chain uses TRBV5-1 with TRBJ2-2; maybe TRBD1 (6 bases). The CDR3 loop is CASSETGRTGELFF. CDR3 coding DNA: TGCGCCAGCAGCGAAACAGGGCGGACCGGGGAGCTGTTTTTT. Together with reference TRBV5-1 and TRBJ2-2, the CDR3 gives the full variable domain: KAGVTQTPRYLIKTRGQQVTLSCSPISGHRSVSWYQQTPGQGLQFLFEYFSETQRNKGNFPGRFSGRQFSNSRSEMNVSTLELGDSALYLCASSETGRTGELFFGEGSRLTVL.